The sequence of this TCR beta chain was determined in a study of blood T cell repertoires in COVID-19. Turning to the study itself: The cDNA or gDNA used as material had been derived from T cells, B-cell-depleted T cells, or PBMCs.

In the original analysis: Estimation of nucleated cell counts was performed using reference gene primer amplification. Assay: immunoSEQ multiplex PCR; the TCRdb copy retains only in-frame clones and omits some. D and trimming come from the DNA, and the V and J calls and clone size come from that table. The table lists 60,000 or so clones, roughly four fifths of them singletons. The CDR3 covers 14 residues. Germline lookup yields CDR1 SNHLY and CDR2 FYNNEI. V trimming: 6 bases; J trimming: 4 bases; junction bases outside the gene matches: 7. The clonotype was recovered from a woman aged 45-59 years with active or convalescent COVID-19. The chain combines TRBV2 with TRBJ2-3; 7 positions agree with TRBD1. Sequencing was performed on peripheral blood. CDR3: CASRADRWSDTQYF. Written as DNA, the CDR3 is TGTGCCAGCAGGGCGGACAGGTGGTCAGATACGCAGTATTTT.